The 3 T cell receptor beta chains below were found in one sample sequenced in a study of CD8 T cells in ankylosing spondylitis. A single record per CDR3 protein comes from TCRdb applying MiXCR to the 5' RACE reads. Of hundreds of thousands of distinct CDR3 sequences detected, 30% to 40% appear once; the ten largest clones hold approximately 4.4%. Sequencing was done on a sample of blood, either unsorted or a sorted T cell fraction (not recorded which). Receptor source: a male donor with ankylosing spondylitis or in good health (not recorded which).

Only a few counts were recorded for this clonotype. V and J are TRBV12-3 or TRBV12-4 and TRBJ1-2, with 7 bases fitting TRBD1. This CDR3 comprises 14 residues. The ends lost 2 bases at V and 6 bases at J; junction bases unmatched: 6. CDR3: CASSLNAGGNGYTF. The CDR3 DNA follows: TGTGCCAGCAGTTTAAACGCAGGGGGGAATGGCTACACCTTC.

The chain recombines TRBV7-2 with TRBJ2-7, with D possibly TRBD1 on 6 matching bases. The V gene lost 8 bases and the J gene lost 3 bases, with 14 bases spanning the gap. This CDR3 is 13 amino acids long. The germline gives CDR1 SGHTA, CDR2 FQGNSA. CDR3 amino acids: CASSPQGLYEQYF. The DNA for the CDR3 is TGTGCCAGCTCCCCCCAGGGGCTCTACGAGCAGTACTTC.

V and J are TRBV23-1 and TRBJ2-7; D unclear. TRBV23-1 is treated as an ORF (open reading frame) with a function not yet certain. CDR3 length: 17 amino acids. Deletions cut 6 bases from V and 2 bases from J, with 23 bases between. This CDR3 reads CASSPPARAPSTYEQYF. Written as DNA, the CDR3 is TGCGCCAGCAGCCCACCCGCTCGGGCCCCATCCACCTACGAGCAGTACTTC.